The 26 T cell receptor beta chains listed next were all sequenced from one sample in a study of CD8 T cells in ankylosing spondylitis. TCRdb ran MiXCR on the 5' RACE reads and lists one entry per CDR3 protein. The data show 250,000 or so distinct CDR3 sequences, 15% to 20% seen once. The sequenced material came from blood, either unsorted or a sorted T cell fraction (not recorded which). These TCRs come from a male donor with ankylosing spondylitis or in good health (not recorded which).

This clonotype has more than one count but fewer than ten. The CDR3 DNA reads as TGTGCCAGCAGCCCCTCTAGCTCGCCCTACGAGCAGTACTTC. The encoded protein is CASSPSSSPYEQYF. This rearrangement joins TRBV12-3 or TRBV12-4 to TRBJ2-7; tentative D call: TRBD2 (5 bases). V was trimmed by 6 bases and J by 2 bases, leaving 14 bases between them. The CDR3 consists of 14 residues.

CDR3 in amino acids: CASSYSLAGGYNEQFF. CDR3 DNA: TGTGCCAGCAGTTACTCTCTAGCGGGAGGTTACAATGAGCAGTTCTTC. This chain joins TRBV6-5 and TRBJ2-1, with TRBD2 matching over 11 bases. The V and J ends lost 0 bases and 4 bases, in that order; junction bases with no gene match: 2. This CDR3 has 16 amino acids. The germline V gene encodes CDR1 MNHEY and CDR2 SVGAGI.

The chain couples TRBV5-1 to TRBJ2-1, with D hard to call. The V and J ends lost 0 bases and 5 bases respectively, with 6 bases between them. Germline V gives CDR1 SGHRS, CDR2 YFSETQ. The CDR3 loop spans 13 amino acids. The DNA for the CDR3 is TGCGCCAGCAGCTTGGTTGGGAACAATGAGCAGTTCTTC. Its translation: CASSLVGNNEQFF. Full variable domain (remainder filled in from reference TRBV5-1 and TRBJ2-1): KAGVTQTPRYLIKTRGQQVTLSCSPISGHRSVSWYQQTPGQGLQFLFEYFSETQRNKGNFPGRFSGRQFSNSRSEMNVSTLELGDSALYLCASSLVGNNEQFFGPGTRLTVL.

The CDR3 loop reads CASSRTPWGDTQYF. CDR3 nucleotides: TGTGCCAGCAGTCGCACCCCCTGGGGAGATACGCAGTATTTT. The chain is built from TRBV6-2 or TRBV6-3 and TRBJ2-3; no clear D. Germline V gene sequence: CDR1 MNHEY, CDR2 SVGEGT. V shed 5 bases and J shed 5 bases, with 14 bases lying between them. The CDR3 consists of 14 residues.

This chain uses TRBV13 with TRBJ2-3; D unclear. V dropped 0 bases and J dropped 4 bases, with 11 bases sitting between them. CDR3 length equals 15 residues. CDR1 is PRHDT and CDR2 is FYEKMQ in the germline V gene (reference sequence). The CDR3 protein is CASSLGGFVADTQYF. The CDR3 DNA sequence: TGTGCCAGCAGCTTAGGAGGGTTTGTGGCAGATACGCAGTATTTT.

V usage is TRBV7-2 and J usage is TRBJ2-3; D ambiguous. Germline values: CDR1 SGHTA, CDR2 FQGNSA. With 5 bases removed from V and 0 bases from J, the gap between germline ends came to 12 bases. The CDR3 has 15 residues. CDR3 nucleotide sequence: TGTGCCAGCAGCATCACGGACCTTAGCACAGATACGCAGTATTTT. Translation: CASSITDLSTDTQYF.

This clonotype was seen a handful of times. The J gene is TRBJ2-7, the V gene TRBV7-9; no definite D call. The length of the CDR3 is 15 residues. V lost 4 bases, J lost 5 bases, and 18 bases lay in between. Germline V gives CDR1 SEHNR, CDR2 FQNEAQ (reference sequence). CDR3 in amino acids: CASSSNTVGWDEQYF. The DNA for the CDR3 is TGTGCCAGCAGCTCAAACACCGTCGGGTGGGACGAGCAGTACTTC.

V and J are TRBV3-1 and TRBJ2-3, with 10 bases that match TRBD2. The CDR3 spans 15 residues. The V and J ends lost 11 bases and 5 bases, in that order; junction bases with no gene match: 13. The germline V gene encodes CDR1 LGHDT and CDR2 YNNKEL (reference sequence). The CDR3 DNA reads TGTGCCTCCTGCCAAGTAACTAGCGGGGAAGATACGCAGTATTTT. Translation: CASCQVTSGEDTQYF.

A few counts support this clonotype. The genes are TRBV12-3 or TRBV12-4 and TRBJ2-7; D is perhaps TRBD2 (6 bases). This CDR3 is 11 amino acids long. The V gene lost 6 bases and the J gene lost 5 bases, with 8 bases spanning the gap. The CDR3 nucleotides read TGTGCCAGCAGCCGGAGGGACGAGCAGTACTTC. Residues: CASSRRDEQYF.

The rearrangement links TRBV29-1 to TRBJ1-1; unclear D gene. The length of the CDR3 is 12 residues. CDR1 SQVTM and CDR2 ANQGSEA come from the germline V gene. Trimming stripped 4 bases from V and 0 bases from J, with 6 bases between. The CDR3 loop is CSVGVMNTEAFF. Here the CDR3 DNA reads TGCAGCGTTGGGGTAATGAACACTGAAGCTTTCTTT.

This clonotype has a handful of counts. The chain uses TRBV29-1 and TRBJ1-2; weak D call: TRBD1 (5 bases). Trimming removed 2 bases from V and 0 bases from J, with 10 bases in between. The CDR3 totals 14 residues. In germline, CDR1 is SQVTM, CDR2 ANQGSEA. In nucleotides, the CDR3 is TGCAGCGTTGAATTCGCACAGGCTAACTATGGCTACACCTTC. It codes for CSVEFAQANYGYTF. Filled out from reference TRBV29-1 and TRBJ1-2, the complete variable domain reads SAVISQKPSRDICQRGTSLTIQCQVDSQVTMMFWYRQQPGQSLTLIATANQGSEATYESGFVIDKFPISRPNLTFSTLTVSNMSPEDSSIYLCSVEFAQANYGYTFGSGTRLTVV.

V and J are TRBV4-2 and TRBJ2-7; possibly TRBD1 or TRBD2 for D (7 bases each). CDR3 size: 13 residues. Germline V gene data show CDR1 as LGHNA and CDR2 as YNFKEQ. Trimming stripped 5 bases from V and 4 bases from J, with 12 bases between. CDR3 in DNA: TGTGCCAGCAGCTCAGGGGGGGAGTACGAGCAGTACTTC. As protein: CASSSGGEYEQYF.

The chain recombines TRBV20-1 with TRBJ2-7; D perhaps matches TRBD2 (6 bases). This CDR3 is 17 amino acids long. From germline, CDR1 is DFQATT and CDR2 SNEGSKA (reference sequence). Trimming took off 0 bases at V and 0 bases at J, with 18 bases between the two ends. CDR3 region: CSARERDRGLSSYEQYF. CDR3 sequence (DNA): TGCAGTGCTAGAGAGCGGGACCGGGGACTTAGCTCCTACGAGCAGTACTTC.

The chain employs TRBV5-1 and TRBJ2-7, with 9 bases aligning to TRBD2. The germline CDR1 and CDR2 sequences are SGHRS and YFSETQ. The CDR3 covers 18 residues. The junction had 10 bases not matched to a gene; V was cut back by 0 bases and J by 0 bases. As DNA, the CDR3 is TGCGCCAGCAGCTTGGCCCTGAGTAGCGGGAGTTACTCCTACGAGCAGTACTTC. Translation gives CASSLALSSGSYSYEQYF.

V is TRBV4-1 and J is TRBJ2-2; no firm D call. The V gene lost 1 base and the J gene lost 2 bases, with 5 bases spanning the gap. CDR3 size: 14 residues. Germline V gene data show CDR1 as MGHRA and CDR2 as YSYEKL. CDR3 amino acids: CASSQGPNTGELFF. As DNA, the CDR3 is TGCGCCAGCAGCCAAGGACCCAACACCGGGGAGCTGTTTTTT.

Of note for this clonotype: The junction does not match germline at one end; this may be a read error. The rearrangement links TRBV7-7 to TRBJ2-5; TRBD2 matches at 7 bases. The CDR3 contains 14 residues. CDR1 and CDR2 from the germline V gene are SSHAT and FNYEAQ (reference sequence). As DNA, the CDR3 is TGTGCTAGCAGCTTTGGACTAGGCCAAGAGACCCAGTACTTC. It yields the protein CASSFGLGQETQYF.

This clonotype was found many times. This rearrangement joins TRBV10-3 to TRBJ2-7; 10 nucleotides line up with TRBD2. This CDR3 is 15 amino acids long. V lost 3 bases to trimming and J lost 2 bases; unmatched junction nucleotides: 4. In germline, CDR1 is ENHRY, CDR2 SYGVKD. This CDR3 is CAISEEAGGPYEQYF. CDR3 nucleotides: TGTGCCATCAGTGAAGAAGCGGGAGGGCCCTACGAGCAGTACTTC.

The rearrangement joins TRBV27 to TRBJ2-5; 8 bases match TRBD2. With 7 bases clipped from V and 4 bases from J, the junction kept 8 bases outside the gene matches. The CDR3 is 14 amino acids. In germline, CDR1 is MNHEY, CDR2 SMNVEV (reference sequence). CDR3 amino acids: CASTPYGGGETQYF. CDR3 DNA sequence: TGTGCCAGCACGCCCTACGGGGGGGGAGAGACCCAGTACTTC.

The chain has TRBV20-1 and TRBJ2-1; 9 bases line up with TRBD2. Trimming cost V 4 bases and J 4 bases; bases outside gene matches: 2. Germline loops: CDR1 DFQATT, CDR2 SNEGSKA (reference sequence). This CDR3 is built from 13 residues. DNA for the CDR3: TGCAGTGCTACTAGCGGGGCGTACAATGAGCAGTTCTTC. Its translation: CSATSGAYNEQFF.

The table lists this clonotype with a few counts. The chain links TRBV5-1 to TRBJ2-7, with 9 bases matching TRBD1. V shed 7 bases and J 3 bases; nucleotides not matched to a gene: 5. Germline V gene data show CDR1 as SGHRS and CDR2 as YFSETQ. The CDR3 is made up of 13 amino acids. CDR3 amino acids: CASSDRGGYEQYF. CDR3 nucleotide sequence: TGCGCCAGCTCGGACAGGGGAGGCTACGAGCAGTACTTC.

In this sample, this clonotype turned up many times. V usage is TRBV29-1 and J usage is TRBJ2-1, with 15 bases lining up with TRBD2. The J segment lost 8 bases and the V segment lost 7 bases, leaving 3 bases of the junction unmatched. The CDR3 has 13 residues. Germline lookup yields CDR1 SQVTM and CDR2 ANQGSEA. The CDR3 loop reads CSAGLAGGYEQFF. CDR3 coding DNA: TGCAGCGCGGGACTAGCGGGGGGCTATGAGCAGTTCTTC.

This clonotype was recorded many times. The rearrangement joins TRBV20-1 to TRBJ2-7, with D unclear. The CDR3 is 12 amino acids. CDR1 is DFQATT and CDR2 is SNEGSKA in the germline V gene (reference sequence). Trimming removed 6 bases at V and 3 bases at J, with 12 bases between. CDR3 DNA sequence: TGCAGTGCATGGCGAGAGAACTACGAGCAGTACTTC. Protein sequence: CSAWRENYEQYF.

This clonotype was seen at least ten times. The chain recombines TRBV4-1 with TRBJ1-2; D call uncertain. The CDR3 has 14 residues. From germline, CDR1 is MGHRA and CDR2 YSYEKL. V was pared by 1 base and J by 3 bases, with 9 bases between. CDR3 DNA: TGCGCCAGCAGCCAAGGGGAGTACCACTATGGCTACACCTTC. Translation gives CASSQGEYHYGYTF.

The V and J genes are TRBV20-1 and TRBJ2-2, with D possibly matching TRBD1 (5 bases). This CDR3 spans 14 amino acids. Germline CDR1 DFQATT, CDR2 SNEGSKA (reference sequence). V lost 1 base to trimming and J lost 6 bases, with 12 bases between them. This chain's CDR3 is CSARVPGIAGELFF. The CDR3 region has the DNA TGCAGTGCTAGAGTCCCAGGGATCGCCGGGGAGCTGTTTTTT.

V is TRBV20-1 and J is TRBJ1-5; D perhaps matches TRBD1 (6 bases). Trimming cost V 6 bases and J 6 bases, with 12 bases left between them. CDR1 is DFQATT, CDR2 SNEGSKA, per germline (reference sequence). The CDR3 totals 12 residues. This CDR3 reads CSALGGLQPQHF. The CDR3 nucleotides read TGCAGTGCCCTGGGGGGCCTTCAGCCCCAGCATTTT.

The chain employs TRBV27 and TRBJ2-7, with 8 bases identical to TRBD2. Germline values: CDR1 MNHEY, CDR2 SMNVEV (reference sequence). The CDR3 runs to 15 residues. Trimming at V came to 5 bases and at J to 2 bases, leaving 8 bases not matched to a gene. DNA for the CDR3: TGTGCCAGCAGTCTACGGACTAGCATACCCTACGAGCAGTACTTC. Translated: CASSLRTSIPYEQYF.